These 26 T cell receptor beta chains share one sample of origin, sequenced in a study of blood T cell repertoires in COVID-19. Data came from immunoSEQ multiplex PCR; TCRdb stores just in-frame clones and leaves some out. The sample has 170,000 or so clones, roughly 83% seen once. Sequences were obtained from peripheral blood. These TCRs come from a young man with active or convalescent COVID-19.

CDR3 sequence (DNA): TGCGCCAGCAGCCAAGATCTAAGGACTAGCGGGAAAGGTGGGATGGATACGCAGTATTTT. This translates into CASSQDLRTSGKGGMDTQYF. This chain uses TRBV4-1 with TRBJ2-3; 12 positions agree with TRBD2. V lost 0 bases to trimming and J lost 6 bases; unmatched junction nucleotides: 16. The CDR3 sequence is 20 residues long. The germline V gene encodes CDR1 MGHRA and CDR2 YSYEKL.

V is TRBV4-1 and J is TRBJ2-2; 12 nucleotides align to TRBD2. The trim removed 1 base at V and 7 bases at J, leaving 7 bases unmatched. This CDR3 is built from 17 residues. The germline gives CDR1 MGHRA, CDR2 YSYEKL. As DNA, the CDR3 is TGCGCCAGCAGCCAAGGCCCTAGCGGGGGGGGCGTCGGGGAGCTGTTTTTT. Translated, it gives CASSQGPSGGGVGELFF.

This clone was found a few times. The gene calls are TRBV5-5 and TRBJ2-3; 12 bases align to TRBD2. Germline CDR1 reads SGHKS; CDR2 reads YYEKEE (reference sequence). Germline trimming cut 0 bases from V and 4 bases from J; bases unmatched to any gene: 9. The CDR3 loop spans 18 amino acids. CDR3 amino acids: CASSLDLAGGPYSDTQYF. The CDR3 DNA follows: TGTGCCAGCAGCTTGGATCTAGCGGGAGGGCCATATTCAGATACGCAGTATTTT.

This chain links TRBV4-1 with TRBJ1-6; 8 bases match TRBD1. The trim removed 2 bases at V and 9 bases at J, leaving 6 bases unmatched. The CDR3 consists of 15 residues. Germline V lookup: CDR1 MGHRA, CDR2 YSYEKL. This CDR3 is CASSQLDRGGSPLHF. The CDR3, as DNA: TGCGCCAGCAGCCAACTAGACAGGGGAGGTTCACCCCTCCACTTT.

V is TRBV7-9 and J is TRBJ1-1, with 7 bases fitting TRBD1. Germline loops: CDR1 SEHNR, CDR2 FQNEAQ (reference sequence). CDR3 length: 15 amino acids. V gave up 3 bases and J gave up 1 base; unmatched junction bases: 5. The CDR3: CASSLEGARNTEAFF. CDR3 in DNA: TGTGCCAGCAGCTTGGAGGGGGCGAGGAACACTGAAGCTTTCTTT.

The V gene is TRBV19, the J gene TRBJ1-5, with 7 bases fitting TRBD1. Trimming took 6 bases from V and 8 from J; bases not matched to a gene: 10. Per germline, CDR1 LNHDA and CDR2 SQIVND (reference sequence). This CDR3 has 14 amino acids. The CDR3 is CASSPDRAREPQHF. The CDR3 DNA sequence: TGTGCCAGTAGCCCTGACAGGGCGAGGGAGCCCCAGCATTTT.

This rearrangement joins TRBV5-1 to TRBJ2-1; TRBD2 agrees at 9 bases. Germline CDR1 and CDR2: SGHRS and YFSETQ. Trimming cost V 0 bases and J 1 base; bases outside gene matches: 2. This CDR3 comprises 16 residues. CDR3 region: CASSLVSGRSYNEQFF. Written as DNA, the CDR3 is TGCGCCAGCAGCTTGGTTAGCGGGAGATCCTACAATGAGCAGTTCTTC. Full variable domain (outside the CDR3, taken from reference TRBV5-1 and TRBJ2-1): KAGVTQTPRYLIKTRGQQVTLSCSPISGHRSVSWYQQTPGQGLQFLFEYFSETQRNKGNFPGRFSGRQFSNSRSEMNVSTLELGDSALYLCASSLVSGRSYNEQFFGPGTRLTVL.

CDR3 coding DNA: TGTGCCTCCAGCATGGGACAGGGCCCCTCACCCCTCCACTTT. Amino acid sequence: CASSMGQGPSPLHF. The J gene is TRBJ1-6, the V gene TRBV2; 9 bases match TRBD1. J lost 10 bases, V lost 11 bases, and 12 bases had no gene match. Germline loops: CDR1 SNHLY, CDR2 FYNNEI. This CDR3 contains 14 residues.

This chain joins TRBV6-9 and TRBJ2-5; 7 bases are shared with TRBD2. V lost 4 bases and J lost 6; bases outside the gene matches: 20. The CDR3 covers 18 residues. From germline, CDR1 is MNHGY and CDR2 SVAAGI. The CDR3 DNA sequence: TGTGCCAGCAGTTGTCCCGGGACTACTACGCTGGCGACGAAGACCCAGTACTTC. Residues: CASSCPGTTTLATKTQYF.

The chain couples TRBV7-6 to TRBJ2-7, with D perhaps matching TRBD2 (5 bases). The CDR3 runs to 17 residues. Trimming took off 0 bases at V and 3 bases at J, with 18 bases between the two ends. Germline-derived CDR1 and CDR2 are SGHVS and FNYEAQ. The CDR3 reads CASSLAYSSLGDYEQYF. As DNA, the CDR3 is TGTGCCAGCAGCTTAGCTTATTCTAGCCTCGGGGACTACGAGCAGTACTTC.

J is TRBJ2-7 and V is TRBV4-3; TRBD2 is a possible D gene (6 bases). The CDR3 extends over 15 amino acids. Trimming took off 0 bases at V and 4 bases at J, with 13 bases between the two ends. Germline CDR1 reads LGHNA; CDR2 reads YSLEER. The DNA of the CDR3 is TGCGCCAGCAGCCAAGATCAAGGACTATCATACGAGCAGTACTTC. Residues: CASSQDQGLSYEQYF.

The rearrangement links TRBV9 to TRBJ1-5; a weak D match, TRBD1 (6 bases). V was pared by 3 bases and J by 4 bases, with 11 bases between. The CDR3 runs 14 residues. Looked up from germline, CDR1 is SGDLS and CDR2 is YYNGEE. The CDR3 bases are TGTGCCAGCAGCGCGCGCAGGGGAAATCAGCCCCAGCATTTT. The encoded protein is CASSARRGNQPQHF.

The chain uses TRBV3-1 (or the pseudogene TRBV3-2) and TRBJ1-4; D is possibly TRBD1 (5 bases). V lost 0 bases, J lost 2 bases, and 16 bases lay in between. The CDR3 is made up of 18 amino acids. Germline CDR1 is LGHDT and CDR2 is YNNKEL (reference sequence). CDR3: CASSQDIPRPGTNEKLFF. Here the CDR3 DNA reads TGTGCCAGCAGCCAAGATATCCCCCGTCCAGGGACTAATGAAAAACTGTTTTTT.

The J gene is TRBJ2-1, the V gene TRBV18; weak D call: TRBD2 (5 bases). The germline CDR1 and CDR2 sequences are KGHSH and LQKENI. Deletions cut 3 bases from V and 2 bases from J, with 8 bases between. This CDR3 is 14 amino acids long. Here the CDR3 DNA reads TGTGCCAGCTCACCGGCGGGTGCCTACAATGAGCAGTTCTTC. Encoded protein: CASSPAGAYNEQFF.

The V gene is TRBV15, the J gene TRBJ1-2; 7 bases are a match to TRBD1. V gave up 0 bases and J gave up 10 bases; unmatched junction bases: 8. This CDR3 comprises 14 residues. Germline values: CDR1 LNHNV, CDR2 YYDKDF (reference sequence). The DNA for the CDR3 is TGTGCCACCAGCAGAGATGGGGGACAGAGCCTCTACACCTTC. Translating it yields CATSRDGGQSLYTF.

The chain is built from TRBV28 and TRBJ1-4; D is unclear. Trimming stripped 7 bases from V and 8 bases from J, with 17 bases between. From germline, CDR1 is MDHEN and CDR2 SYDVKM. The CDR3 extends over 14 amino acids. This CDR3 is CASTLVAHREKLFF. DNA for the CDR3: TGTGCCAGCACCCTAGTGGCCCACCGCGAAAAACTGTTTTTT.

The chain carries TRBV5-8 and TRBJ2-3; 9 bases fit TRBD1. The V gene end was trimmed by 3 bases and the J gene end by 4 bases; junction bases not matched to a gene: 9. CDR3 size: 16 residues. Per germline, CDR1 SGHTS and CDR2 YDEGEE. The CDR3 protein is CASSSWGGTGPDTQYF. The CDR3 region has the DNA TGTGCCAGCAGCTCATGGGGCGGGACAGGGCCAGATACGCAGTATTTT.

The chain is built from TRBV18 and TRBJ2-1, with 8 bases lining up with TRBD1. CDR1 and CDR2 (germline): KGHSH, LQKENI. J gave up 9 bases and V 6 bases, and 7 bases lay outside the gene matches. The CDR3 has 13 amino acids. As DNA, the CDR3 is TGTGCCAGCTCTTCAACAGGGGGGACTGAGCAGTTCTTC. It yields the protein CASSSTGGTEQFF.

The chain has TRBV7-2 and TRBJ2-1; TRBD2 matches at 11 bases. This CDR3 spans 22 amino acids. Germline assignment: CDR1 SGHTA and CDR2 FQGNSA. The junction had 18 bases not matched to a gene; V was cut back by 0 bases and J by 2 bases. The CDR3 DNA reads TGTGCCAGCAGCTTAGCCCGGCCAACGAGACTAGCGGGACGATACCCCTACAATGAGCAGTTCTTC. It yields the protein CASSLARPTRLAGRYPYNEQFF.

The gene calls are TRBV6-1 and TRBJ2-7, with D perhaps matching TRBD2 (5 bases). CDR3 length: 15 amino acids. Trimming left V 2 bases short and J 0 bases short, with 11 bases between. The germline gives CDR1 MNHNS, CDR2 SASEGT. This CDR3 is CASSEFVGSSYEQYF. The CDR3 nucleotides read TGTGCCAGCAGTGAATTCGTAGGGAGCTCCTACGAGCAGTACTTC.

The V gene is TRBV7-8, the J gene TRBJ1-5; weak D call: TRBD1 (5 bases). The CDR3 consists of 15 residues. V dropped 5 bases and J dropped 0 bases, with 11 bases sitting between them. Germline V CDR1 and CDR2: SGHVS, FQNEAQ. CDR3 amino acids: CASSRDSYSNQPQHF. The DNA for the CDR3 is TGTGCCAGCAGCCGTGACAGCTATAGCAATCAGCCCCAGCATTTT.

The V gene is TRBV3-1 (or the pseudogene TRBV3-2), the J gene TRBJ2-3, with TRBD2 identical over 8 bases. V shed 5 bases, J shed 2 bases, and the junction held 12 bases outside the gene matches. Germline CDR1 and CDR2: LGHDT and YNNKEL (reference sequence). The CDR3 runs to 17 residues. The DNA for the CDR3 is TGTGCCAGCAGCTTACGGACTAGCTTGGCCTCCACAGATACGCAGTATTTT. Translating it yields CASSLRTSLASTDTQYF.

The rearrangement joins TRBV18 to TRBJ2-5; TRBD1 is a possible D gene (6 bases). V shed 5 bases and J shed 2 bases, with 15 bases lying between them. Germline V gives CDR1 KGHSH, CDR2 LQKENI. The CDR3 is 15 residues long. This chain's CDR3 is CASSKTGNPQETQYF. The CDR3 DNA is TGTGCCAGCTCAAAAACAGGGAACCCACAAGAGACCCAGTACTTC.

This chain uses TRBV19 with TRBJ2-3; D is possibly TRBD2 (7 bases). The CDR3 extends over 19 amino acids. Looked up from germline, CDR1 is LNHDA and CDR2 is SQIVND (reference sequence). The germline V and J ends were trimmed by 0 bases and 0 bases, with 19 bases remaining between them. In DNA form, the CDR3 reads TGTGCCAGTAGTATAGACCCTCTTAGGGCGGGGGCCAGCACAGATACGCAGTATTTT. Translation: CASSIDPLRAGASTDTQYF.

J is TRBJ1-3 and V is TRBV5-1, with D perhaps TRBD1 (6 bases). The CDR3 covers 16 residues. The V and J ends lost 5 bases and 0 bases respectively, with 15 bases between them. Germline V gene data show CDR1 as SGHRS and CDR2 as YFSETQ. The CDR3 nucleotides read TGCGCCAGCAGTCAGACGACAGGCCACTCTGGAAACACCATATATTTT. Translation gives CASSQTTGHSGNTIYF. Full variable domain (remainder filled in from reference TRBV5-1 and TRBJ1-3): KAGVTQTPRYLIKTRGQQVTLSCSPISGHRSVSWYQQTPGQGLQFLFEYFSETQRNKGNFPGRFSGRQFSNSRSEMNVSTLELGDSALYLCASSQTTGHSGNTIYFGEGSWLTVV.

V is TRBV7-6 and J is TRBJ2-7, with 11 positions matching TRBD1. V lost 5 bases and J lost 0; bases outside the gene matches: 3. The CDR3 covers 15 residues. Germline-derived CDR1 and CDR2 are SGHVS and FNYEAQ. The CDR3 region has the DNA TGTGCCAGCAGCAGCGGGACAGGGGGCTCCTACGAGCAGTACTTC. This sequence encodes CASSSGTGGSYEQYF.